This T cell receptor (beta chain) stems from a study of cytomegalovirus exposure and HLA in healthy donors. Findings and limits, study-wide: Earlier analysis found most TCR beta V segments productive about 90% or about 30% of the time. In a later analysis, HLA-associated TCR beta chains were more clonally expanded than equally common others.

The CDR3 has 13 amino acids. Deletions cut 3 bases from V and 2 bases from J, with 7 bases between. Germline V CDR1 and CDR2: SGHTA, FQGNSA. Turning to this clone: Its antigen remains unidentified.

Primers included in the PCR were 60 Vbeta and 13 Jbeta primers. The table came from immunoSEQ multiplex PCR; TCRdb's copy has only in-frame clones and leaves some out. In the table there are roughly 150,000 clones, approximately 81% of which are singletons. This TCR was recovered from a female donor in good health and CMV-seronegative. The genes are TRBV7-2 and TRBJ1-2; a weak D match, TRBD1 (5 bases). The sequencing sample was made of PBMCs. CDR3 sequence: CASSFDRNYGYTF. The CDR3 region has the DNA TGTGCCAGCAGCTTTGACAGAAACTATGGCTACACCTTC.